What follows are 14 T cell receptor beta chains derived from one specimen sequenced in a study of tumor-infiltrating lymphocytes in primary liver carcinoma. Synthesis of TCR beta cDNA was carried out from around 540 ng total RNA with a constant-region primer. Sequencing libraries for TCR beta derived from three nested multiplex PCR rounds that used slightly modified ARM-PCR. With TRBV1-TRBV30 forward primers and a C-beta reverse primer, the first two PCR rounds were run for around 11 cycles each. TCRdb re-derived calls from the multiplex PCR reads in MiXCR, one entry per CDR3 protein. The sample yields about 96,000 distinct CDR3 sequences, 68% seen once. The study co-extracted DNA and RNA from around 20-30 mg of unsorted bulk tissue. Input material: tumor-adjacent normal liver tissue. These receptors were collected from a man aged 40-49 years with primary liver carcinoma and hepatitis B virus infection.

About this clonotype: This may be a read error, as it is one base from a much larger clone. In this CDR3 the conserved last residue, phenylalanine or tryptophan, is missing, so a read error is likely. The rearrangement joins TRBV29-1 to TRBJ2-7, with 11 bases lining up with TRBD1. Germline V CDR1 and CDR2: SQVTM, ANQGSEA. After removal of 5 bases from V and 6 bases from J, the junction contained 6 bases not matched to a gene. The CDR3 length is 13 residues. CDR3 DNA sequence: TGCAGCGTTCCCGGGACAGGGGGTTTCGAGCAGTACCTC. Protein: CSVPGTGGFEQYL.

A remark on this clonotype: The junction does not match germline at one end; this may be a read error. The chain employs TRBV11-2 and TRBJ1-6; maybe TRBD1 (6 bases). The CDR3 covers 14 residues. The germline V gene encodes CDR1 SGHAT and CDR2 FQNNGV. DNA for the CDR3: TGTGCCAGCAGCTTACAGGGGACTAATTCACCCATCCACTTT. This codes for CASSLQGTNSPIHF.

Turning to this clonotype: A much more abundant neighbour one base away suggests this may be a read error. The CDR3 loop reads CAISGDRGNTEASF. The CDR3 DNA sequence: TGTGCCATCAGTGGGGACAGGGGGAACACTGAAGCTTCCTTT. This rearrangement joins TRBV10-3 to TRBJ1-1; 11 bases agree with TRBD1. CDR3 length: 14 residues. Germline V lookup: CDR1 ENHRY, CDR2 SYGVKD.

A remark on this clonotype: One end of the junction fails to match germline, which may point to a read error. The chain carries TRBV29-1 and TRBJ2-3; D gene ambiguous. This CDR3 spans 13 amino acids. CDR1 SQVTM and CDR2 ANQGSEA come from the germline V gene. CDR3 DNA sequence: TGCAGCGTTCGAAGCTCCTACACATATACGCAGTATTTT. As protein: CSVRSSYTYTQYF.

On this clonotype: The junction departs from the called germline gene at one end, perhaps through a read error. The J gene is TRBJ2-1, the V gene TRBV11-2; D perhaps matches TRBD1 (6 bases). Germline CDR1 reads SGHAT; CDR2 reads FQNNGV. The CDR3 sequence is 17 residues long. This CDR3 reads CAISLEVGAGSYNEQFF. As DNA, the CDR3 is TGTGCCATCAGCTTAGAGGTGGGGGCAGGGTCCTACAATGAGCAGTTCTTC.

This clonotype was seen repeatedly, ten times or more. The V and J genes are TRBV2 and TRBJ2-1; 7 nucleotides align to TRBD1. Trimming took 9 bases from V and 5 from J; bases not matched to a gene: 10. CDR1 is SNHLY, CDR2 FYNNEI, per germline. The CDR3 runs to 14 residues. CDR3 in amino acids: CASYRDSTDNEQFF. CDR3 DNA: TGTGCCAGTTATCGGGACAGCACGGACAATGAGCAGTTCTTC.

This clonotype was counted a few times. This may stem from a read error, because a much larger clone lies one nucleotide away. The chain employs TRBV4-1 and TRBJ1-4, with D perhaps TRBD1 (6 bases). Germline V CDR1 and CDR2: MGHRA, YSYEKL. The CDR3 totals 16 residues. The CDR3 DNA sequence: TGCGCCAGCAACCAAGATCTGAGACAGGAATGGGAAAAACTGTTTTTT. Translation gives CASNQDLRQEWEKLFF.

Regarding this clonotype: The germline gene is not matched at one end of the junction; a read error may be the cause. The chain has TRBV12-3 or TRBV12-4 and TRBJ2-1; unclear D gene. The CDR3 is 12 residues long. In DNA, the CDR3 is TGTACCAGCAGCCCACTAACTGGAGAGCAGTTCTTC. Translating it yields CTSSPLTGEQFF.

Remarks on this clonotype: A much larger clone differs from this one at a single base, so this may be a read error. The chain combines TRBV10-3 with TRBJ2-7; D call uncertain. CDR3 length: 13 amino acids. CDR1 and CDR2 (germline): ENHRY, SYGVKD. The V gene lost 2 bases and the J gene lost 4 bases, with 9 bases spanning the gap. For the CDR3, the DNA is TGTGCCATCAGTGAGAGGGCTTTATACGAGCAGTACTTC. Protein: CAISERALYEQYF.

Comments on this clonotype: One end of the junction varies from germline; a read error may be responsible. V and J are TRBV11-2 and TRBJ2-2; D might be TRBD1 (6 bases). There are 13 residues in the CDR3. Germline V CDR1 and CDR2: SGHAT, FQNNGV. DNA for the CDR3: TGCGCCACGGGACATGGGGACACCGGGGAGCTGTTTTTT. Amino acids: CATGHGDTGELFF. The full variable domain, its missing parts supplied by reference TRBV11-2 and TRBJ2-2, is EAGVAQSPRYKIIEKRQSVAFWCNPISGHATLYWYQQILGQGPKLLIQFQNNGVVDDSQLPKDRFSAERLKGVDSTLKIQPAKLEDSAVYLCATGHGDTGELFFGEGSRLTVL.

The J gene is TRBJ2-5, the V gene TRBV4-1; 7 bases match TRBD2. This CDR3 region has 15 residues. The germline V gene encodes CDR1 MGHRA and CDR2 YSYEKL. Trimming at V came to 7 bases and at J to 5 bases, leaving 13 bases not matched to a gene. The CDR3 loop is CASNHLGEGLETQYF. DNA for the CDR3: TGCGCCAGCAACCATCTAGGGGAGGGTTTGGAGACCCAGTACTTC.

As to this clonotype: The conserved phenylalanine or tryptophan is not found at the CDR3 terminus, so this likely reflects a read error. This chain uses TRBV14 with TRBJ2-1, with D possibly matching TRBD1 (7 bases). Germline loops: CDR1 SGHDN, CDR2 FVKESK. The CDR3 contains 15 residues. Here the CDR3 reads CTSSHPGGGYNEQFL. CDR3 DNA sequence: TGTACCAGCAGCCACCCAGGGGGAGGTTACAATGAGCAGTTCTTA.

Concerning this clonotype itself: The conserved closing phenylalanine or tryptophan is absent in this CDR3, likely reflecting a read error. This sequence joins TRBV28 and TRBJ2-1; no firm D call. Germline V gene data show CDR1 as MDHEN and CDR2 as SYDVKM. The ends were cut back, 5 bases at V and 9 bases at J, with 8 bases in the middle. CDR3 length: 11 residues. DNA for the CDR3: TGTGCCAGCAGTAAGGTGAGTGAGCAGTTCTTA. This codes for CASSKVSEQFL.

CDR3 in DNA: TGTGCCTACAGCCTCCGACCGGATCCTTACTCCTACGAGCAGTACTTC. It codes for CAYSLRPDPYSYEQYF. The V and J genes are TRBV11-3 and TRBJ2-7; D call uncertain. The CDR3 is 16 amino acids. V was cut by 11 bases and J by 0 bases, with 23 bases left in between. Germline lookup yields CDR1 SGHNT and CDR2 YENEEA.